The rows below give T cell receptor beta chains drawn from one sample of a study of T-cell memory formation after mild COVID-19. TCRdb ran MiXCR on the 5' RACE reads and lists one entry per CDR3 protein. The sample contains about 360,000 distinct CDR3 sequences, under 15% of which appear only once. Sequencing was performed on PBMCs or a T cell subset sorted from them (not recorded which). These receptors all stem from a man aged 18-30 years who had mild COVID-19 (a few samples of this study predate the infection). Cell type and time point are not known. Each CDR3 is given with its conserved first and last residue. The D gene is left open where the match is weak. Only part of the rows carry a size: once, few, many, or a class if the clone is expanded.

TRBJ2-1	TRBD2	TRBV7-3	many	TGTGCCAGCAGCTTAGGCGGACTAGCGGGGGAAGTGGGTGAGCAGTTCTTC	CASSLGGLAGEVGEQFF
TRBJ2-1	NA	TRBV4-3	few	TGCGCCAGCAGCCAGAGCCACTTTTTGGGCAATGAGCAGTTCTTC	CASSQSHFLGNEQFF
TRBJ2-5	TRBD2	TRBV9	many	TGTGCCAGCAGCGGCTCCGGGACTAAGTACCAAGAGACCCAGTACTTC	CASSGSGTKYQETQYF
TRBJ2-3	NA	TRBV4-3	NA	TGCGCCAGCAGCCAAAGGTACGGGTTCACAGATACGCAGTATTTT	CASSQRYGFTDTQYF
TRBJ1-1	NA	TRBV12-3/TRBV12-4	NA	TGTGCCAGCAGTTTGGTGTGGGGGCAGGGTGAAGCTTTCTTT	CASSLVWGQGEAFF
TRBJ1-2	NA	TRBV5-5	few	TGTGCCAGCAGCTCCGGCAGGTATTATGGCTACACCTTC	CASSSGRYYGYTF
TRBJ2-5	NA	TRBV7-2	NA	TGTGCCAGCAGCCGGGAGATGGAGACCCAGTACTTC	CASSREMETQYF
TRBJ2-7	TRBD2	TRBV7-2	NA	TGTGCCAGCAGCTTCGGGGGGTCCCACTACGAGCAGTACTTC	CASSFGGSHYEQYF
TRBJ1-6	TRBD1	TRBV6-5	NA	TGTGCCAGCGGGAGACAGGGTTTCAATTCACCCCTCCACTTT	CASGRQGFNSPLHF
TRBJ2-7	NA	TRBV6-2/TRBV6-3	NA	TGTGCCAGCACTCAGGGGTCCTGGTACGAGCAGTACTTC	CASTQGSWYEQYF
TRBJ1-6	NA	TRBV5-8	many	TGTGCCAGCAGCTTGGAAGGGTTTAGTAATTCACCCCTCCACTTT	CASSLEGFSNSPLHF
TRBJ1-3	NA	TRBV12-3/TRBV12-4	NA	TGTGCCAGCACGACGGAGGGGGGCACCATATATTTT	CASTTEGGTIYF
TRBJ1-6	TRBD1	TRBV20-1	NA	TGCAGTGCTAGGCCCCCCGGACAGGGACCGAGTTCACCCCTCCACTTT	CSARPPGQGPSSPLHF
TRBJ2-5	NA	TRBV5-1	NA	TGCGCCAGCAGCTTGGGGGTGACCCGCCTGACCGAGACCCAGTACTTC	CASSLGVTRLTETQYF
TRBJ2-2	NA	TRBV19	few	TGTGCCAGTAGTCGAGGGGCTGGCACCGGGGAGCTGTTTTTT	CASSRGAGTGELFF
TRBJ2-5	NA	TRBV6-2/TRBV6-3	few	TGTGCCACCGGTCAAGGGACCCAGTACTTC	CATGQGTQYF
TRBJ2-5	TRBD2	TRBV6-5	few	TGTGCCAGCAGACTGGGGACTAGCGGATACCAAGAGACCCAGTACTTC	CASRLGTSGYQETQYF
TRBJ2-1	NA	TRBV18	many	TGTGCCAGCTCACCAAGCTCGGGAGAGGGGGCGGTTGGCACTACCCGTTACAATGAGCAGTTCTTC	CASSPSSGEGAVGTTRYNEQFF
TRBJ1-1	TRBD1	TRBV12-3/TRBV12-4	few	TGTGCCAGCAGTCCCTGGGACAGGGCTTTGGGCACTGAAGCTTTCTTT	CASSPWDRALGTEAFF
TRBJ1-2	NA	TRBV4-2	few	TGTGCCAGCAGCTCTAACCCGGGACCGGGACATGGCTACACCTTC	CASSSNPGPGHGYTF
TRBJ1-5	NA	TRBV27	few	TGTGCCAGCAGTTTAAGGGCGGCGTTTCGCAATCAGCCCCAGCATTTT	CASSLRAAFRNQPQHF
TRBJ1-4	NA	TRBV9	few	TGTGCCAGCAGCGTAGAAATAAATGAAAAACTGTTTTTT	CASSVEINEKLFF
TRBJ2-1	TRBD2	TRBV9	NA	TGTGCCAGCAGCTTCAGCCCCCCTCTAGCGGGGGGGCCAGGCAATGAGCAGTTCTTC	CASSFSPPLAGGPGNEQFF
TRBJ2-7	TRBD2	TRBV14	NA	TGTGCCAGCAGCCGCGGGGAAAGGACTAGCGTAAACTACGAGCAGTACTTC	CASSRGERTSVNYEQYF
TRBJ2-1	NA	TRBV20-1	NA	TGCAGTGCTAGAGATCCCCTCGAGCGGAGGTACAATGAGCAGTTCTTC	CSARDPLERRYNEQFF
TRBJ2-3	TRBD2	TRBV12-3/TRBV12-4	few	TGTGCCAGCAGTCCCGTGACTAGCGGGCAGGAAGGAGATACGCAGTATTTT	CASSPVTSGQEGDTQYF
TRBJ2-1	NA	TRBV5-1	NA	TGCGCCAGCTCTCCGGGGGAGGACAATGAGCAGTTCTTC	CASSPGEDNEQFF
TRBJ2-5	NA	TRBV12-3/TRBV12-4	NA	TGTGCCAGCAGGCCTACAGTCGGGACCCAGTACTTC	CASRPTVGTQYF
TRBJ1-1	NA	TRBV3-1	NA	TGTGCCAGCAGCCATACTCTCGGCTACACTGAAGCTTTCTTT	CASSHTLGYTEAFF
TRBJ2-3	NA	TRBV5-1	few	TGCGCCAGCAGCTTTTTAAGGGCGACAGATACGCAGTATTTT	CASSFLRATDTQYF
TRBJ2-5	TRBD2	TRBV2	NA	TGTGCCAGCAGTGGGGCAGCAGCGGGGGTGACCCAGTACTTC	CASSGAAAGVTQYF
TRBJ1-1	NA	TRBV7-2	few	TGTGCCAGCAGGCGAAACAGGGAGAACACTGAAGCTTTCTTT	CASRRNRENTEAFF
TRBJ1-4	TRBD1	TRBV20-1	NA	TGCAGTGCGCACACCTTCCTCGGGACAGGGGAAGATAAACTGTTTTTT	CSAHTFLGTGEDKLFF
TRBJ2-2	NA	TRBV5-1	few	TGCGCCAGCAGACGAACGGGTGGCACCGGGGAGCTGTTTTTT	CASRRTGGTGELFF
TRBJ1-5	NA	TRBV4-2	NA	TGTGCCAGCAGCCAAGTCAGTGATAGCAATCAGCCCCAGCATTTT	CASSQVSDSNQPQHF
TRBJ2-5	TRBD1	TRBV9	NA	TGTGCCAGCAGCGTAGGGACAGGGGGCTCGGAGACCCAGTACTTC	CASSVGTGGSETQYF
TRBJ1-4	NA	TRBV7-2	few	TGTGCCAGCAGCTCCGAGCCGACCGGGACAAGCCTCTGTGAAAATGAAAAACTGTTTTTT	CASSSEPTGTSLCENEKLFF
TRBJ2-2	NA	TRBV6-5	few	TGTGCCAGCAGTTGGGGGGTCTTTACCGGGGAGCTGTTTTTT	CASSWGVFTGELFF
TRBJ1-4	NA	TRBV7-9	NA	TGTGCCAGCAGCACTCGGGAAAAACTGTTTTTT	CASSTREKLFF
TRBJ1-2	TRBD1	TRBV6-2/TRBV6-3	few	TGTGCCAGCAGTTACCTCAGGACAGGAATATTCTATGGCTACACCTTC	CASSYLRTGIFYGYTF
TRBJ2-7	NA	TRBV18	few	TGTGCCAGCTCACTCTCGTTTTCTAGGACTGGGGCCTACGAGCAGTACTTC	CASSLSFSRTGAYEQYF
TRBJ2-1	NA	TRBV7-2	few	TGTGCCAGCAGCTTAGCTGGGGGCACAAACAATGAGCAGTTCTTC	CASSLAGGTNNEQFF
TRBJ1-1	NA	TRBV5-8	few	TGTGCCAGCAGCTTGTACGAGAACACTGAAGCTTTCTTT	CASSLYENTEAFF
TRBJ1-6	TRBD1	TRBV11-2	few	TGTGCCAGCAGACCACTGAGACAGGGGGGATTCGGTTCACCCCTCCACTTT	CASRPLRQGGFGSPLHF
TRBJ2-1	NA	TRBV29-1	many	TGCAGCGTTGAGGGCGGGAATGAGCAGTTCTTC	CSVEGGNEQFF
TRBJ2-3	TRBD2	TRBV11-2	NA	TGTGCCAGCAGCTTAGTCCGGGGGGGCGGCACAGATACGCAGTATTTT	CASSLVRGGGTDTQYF
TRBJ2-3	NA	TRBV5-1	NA	TGCGCCAGCAGCTTGGCTCAGGGTGGGGGCACAGATACGCAGTATTTT	CASSLAQGGGTDTQYF
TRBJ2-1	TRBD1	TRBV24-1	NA	TGTGCCACCAGTGAATCCGACAGGGATGAGCAGTTCTTC	CATSESDRDEQFF
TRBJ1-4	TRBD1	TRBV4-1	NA	TGCGCCAGCAGCCCGCAGGGGGACAGGGGATGGGAAAAACTGTTTTTT	CASSPQGDRGWEKLFF
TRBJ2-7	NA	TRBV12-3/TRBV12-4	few	TGTGCCAGCAGTTTACTCACAGGATCAGCCGAGCAGTACTTC	CASSLLTGSAEQYF
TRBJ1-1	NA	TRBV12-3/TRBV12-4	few	TGTGCCAGCAAATCGACAGAGAACACTGAAGCTTTCTTT	CASKSTENTEAFF
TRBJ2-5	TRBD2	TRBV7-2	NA	TGTGCCAGCAGCTTCGTTGCGGGGGGACGGGGAGAGACCCAGTACTTC	CASSFVAGGRGETQYF